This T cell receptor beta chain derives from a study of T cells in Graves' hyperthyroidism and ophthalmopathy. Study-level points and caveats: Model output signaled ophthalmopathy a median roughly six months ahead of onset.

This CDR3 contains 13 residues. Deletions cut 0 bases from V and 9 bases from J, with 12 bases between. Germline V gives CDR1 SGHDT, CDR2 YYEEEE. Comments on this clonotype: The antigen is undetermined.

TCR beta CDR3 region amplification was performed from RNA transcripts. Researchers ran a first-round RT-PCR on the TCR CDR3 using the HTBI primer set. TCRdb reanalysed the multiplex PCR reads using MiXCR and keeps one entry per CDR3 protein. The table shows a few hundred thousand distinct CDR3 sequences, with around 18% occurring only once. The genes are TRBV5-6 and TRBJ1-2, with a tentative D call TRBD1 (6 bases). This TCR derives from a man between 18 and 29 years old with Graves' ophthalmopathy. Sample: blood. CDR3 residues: CASSLGTATRYTF. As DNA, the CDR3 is TGTGCCAGCAGCTTGGGGACAGCGACACGCTACACCTTC.